This TCR beta chain was sequenced in a study of T cells after yellow fever vaccination. TCRdb re-called the 5' RACE reads through MiXCR, storing one row per CDR3 protein. The sample carries over 300,000 distinct CDR3 sequences, roughly 4.3% recorded once. Per germline, CDR1 SGHKS and CDR2 YYEKEE (reference sequence). There are 15 residues in the CDR3. V lost 4 bases and J 4 bases, leaving 14 bases between the germline ends. This clonotype was counted at least ten times. The specimen was PBMCs, collected 5 days after the yellow fever booster vaccination. The origin of this receptor is a man younger than 35 who received the YFV17D yellow fever vaccine. The chain uses TRBV5-5 and TRBJ1-4; D not resolved. CDR3 amino acids: CASSLMGGDNEKLFF. CDR3 DNA sequence: TGTGCCAGCAGCCTAATGGGAGGAGATAATGAAAAACTGTTTTTT.